The 20 T cell receptor beta chains presented below share a single source sample, sequenced in a study of Graves' ophthalmopathy and Graves' hyperthyroidism. RNA served as the template for amplifying TCR beta CDR3 regions. The authors performed first-round RT-PCR with HTBI primers and then a second-round multiplex PCR. A single record per CDR3 protein comes from TCRdb applying MiXCR to the multiplex PCR reads. The sample records 200,000 to 250,000 distinct CDR3 sequences, 20% to 25% being singletons. The material sequenced was peripheral blood. The receptor source for this set is a woman aged 45-59 years with Graves' ophthalmopathy.

Ten or more counts support this clonotype. V gene TRBV27 combines with J gene TRBJ1-6; D unresolved. The germline V gene has CDR1 MNHEY and CDR2 SMNVEV (reference sequence). The V gene lost 11 bases and the J gene lost 6 bases, with 14 bases spanning the gap. There are 13 residues in the CDR3. This CDR3 reads CAFPEDLNSPLHF. The CDR3 bases are TGTGCCTTTCCCGAAGACCTTAATTCACCCCTCCACTTT.

Ten or more counts support this clonotype. The J gene is TRBJ2-7, the V gene TRBV12-3 or TRBV12-4; D remains ambiguous. The CDR3 length is 13 residues. The ends were cut back, 1 base at V and 2 bases at J, with 6 bases in the middle. The CDR3 sequence: CASSLGEAYEQYF. The CDR3 nucleotides read TGTGCCAGCAGTTTAGGCGAAGCCTACGAGCAGTACTTC.

The chain uses TRBV6-2 or TRBV6-3 and TRBJ2-7; the D call may be TRBD1 or TRBD2 (5 bases each). The CDR3 is 12 amino acids. V gave up 5 bases and J gave up 8 bases, with 13 bases separating them. Germline assignment: CDR1 MNHEY and CDR2 SVGEGT. Written as DNA, the CDR3 is TGTGCCAGCAGTCCAATGGGGGTAAAGCAGTACTTC. It is translated as CASSPMGVKQYF.

V and J are TRBV19 and TRBJ1-1, with D maybe TRBD1 (6 bases). Trimming pared 4 bases from V and 8 bases from J, leaving 11 bases between. There are 12 residues in the CDR3. The germline V gene encodes CDR1 LNHDA and CDR2 SQIVND (reference sequence). CDR3 loop: CASSSYRAEAFF. The CDR3 region has the DNA TGTGCCAGTAGTAGCTACAGGGCAGAAGCTTTCTTT.

The chain carries TRBV5-1 and TRBJ2-6, with unresolved D. Germline V gene lookup returns CDR1 SGHRS and CDR2 YFSETQ. V shed 1 base and J shed 0 bases, with 14 bases lying between them. The CDR3 extends over 18 amino acids. In DNA form, the CDR3 reads TGCGCCAGCAGCTTGCCTCGGTCGCCAGCCTCTGGGGCCAACGTCCTGACTTTC. It is translated as CASSLPRSPASGANVLTF.

This clonotype has ten or more counts. This sequence joins TRBV6-5 and TRBJ2-7; tentatively, D is TRBD2 (5 bases). CDR1 is MNHEY and CDR2 is SVGAGI in the germline V gene. The V gene lost 6 bases and the J gene lost 4 bases, with 16 bases spanning the gap. This CDR3 has 14 amino acids. CDR3 loop: CASRVGSEGYEQYF. For the CDR3, the DNA is TGTGCCAGCAGAGTAGGTAGCGAGGGATACGAGCAGTACTTC.

This clonotype was counted many times. This chain connects TRBV5-1 to TRBJ2-7; 9 bases map to TRBD1. This CDR3 has 15 residues. V was clipped by 0 bases and J by 3 bases; unmatched bases: 4. In germline, CDR1 is SGHRS, CDR2 YFSETQ. This CDR3 reads CASSLDGTGIYEQYF. In nucleotides, the CDR3 is TGCGCCAGCAGCTTGGATGGGACAGGGATCTACGAGCAGTACTTC. The full variable domain, its missing parts supplied by reference TRBV5-1 and TRBJ2-7, is KAGVTQTPRYLIKTRGQQVTLSCSPISGHRSVSWYQQTPGQGLQFLFEYFSETQRNKGNFPGRFSGRQFSNSRSEMNVSTLELGDSALYLCASSLDGTGIYEQYFGPGTRLTVT.

The CDR3 region is CSATGTQNTGELFF. The CDR3 DNA reads TGCAGTGCCACCGGGACTCAGAACACCGGGGAGCTGTTTTTT. The chain is built from TRBV20-1 and TRBJ2-2; D perhaps matches TRBD2 (6 bases). The CDR3 runs to 14 residues. V gave up 6 bases and J gave up 1 base, with 12 bases separating them. Germline assignment: CDR1 DFQATT and CDR2 SNEGSKA (reference sequence).

This clonotype came up many times. The V gene is TRBV29-1, the J gene TRBJ2-5; D gene unclear. This CDR3 spans 11 amino acids. Germline V gene lookup returns CDR1 SQVTM and CDR2 ANQGSEA. The V and J ends lost 3 bases and 5 bases respectively, with 7 bases between them. The CDR3 spells CSVEGTETQYF. For the CDR3, the DNA is TGCAGCGTTGAGGGTACGGAGACCCAGTACTTC.

The CDR3 DNA sequence: TGTGCCAGCACCTGGGGGACAAAGAACACTGAAGCTTTCTTT. It specifies CASTWGTKNTEAFF. The chain couples TRBV12-3 or TRBV12-4 to TRBJ1-1; D perhaps matches TRBD1 (6 bases). With 7 bases removed from V and 1 base from J, the gap between germline ends came to 13 bases. The CDR3 is made up of 14 amino acids.

This clonotype was recorded at least ten times. The CDR3 protein is CASSSGGAKQYF. The CDR3, as DNA: TGTGCCAGCAGTTCAGGCGGGGCAAAGCAGTACTTC. The chain uses TRBV12-3 or TRBV12-4 and TRBJ2-7; D perhaps matches TRBD2 (6 bases). CDR3 length: 12 amino acids. V lost 4 bases and J lost 8, with 12 bases in between.

V and J are TRBV20-1 and TRBJ1-2; the match to TRBD1 covers 7 bases. Germline V gene sequence: CDR1 DFQATT, CDR2 SNEGSKA (reference sequence). V lost 6 bases and J lost 5; bases outside the gene matches: 3. The CDR3 sequence is 11 residues long. The CDR3 loop reads CSATGVYGYTF. Written as DNA, the CDR3 is TGCAGTGCCACAGGGGTGTATGGCTACACCTTC.

This clonotype was detected many times. This chain joins TRBV30 and TRBJ2-2; D is unresolved. V lost 5 bases and J 4 bases, leaving 14 bases between the germline ends. CDR1 and CDR2 from the germline V gene are GTSNPN and SVGIG (reference sequence). The CDR3 loop spans 14 amino acids. The CDR3 here is CAWYAAGPTGELFF. DNA of the CDR3: TGTGCCTGGTACGCCGCAGGCCCCACCGGGGAGCTGTTTTTT. Using reference TRBV30 and TRBJ2-2 for the parts outside the CDR3, the full variable domain is SQTIHQWPATLVQPVGSPLSLECTVEGTSNPNLYWYRQAAGRGLQLLFYSVGIGQISSEVPQNLSASRPQDRQFILSSKKLLLSDSGFYLCAWYAAGPTGELFFGEGSRLTVL.

This clonotype was counted many times. The rearrangement joins TRBV12-3 or TRBV12-4 to TRBJ1-2, with 8 bases that match TRBD1. The CDR3 contains 13 residues. Unmatched junction bases numbered 5, after V lost 4 bases and J lost 7 bases. DNA of the CDR3: TGTGCCAGCAGTTCCATAACAGGGGGTGGCTACACCTTC. As protein: CASSSITGGGYTF.

The chain recombines TRBV6-1 with TRBJ2-7; D possibly corresponds to TRBD1 (6 bases). Germline CDR1 and CDR2: MNHNS and SASEGT. V lost 8 bases to trimming and J lost 3 bases, with 20 bases between them. The CDR3 consists of 15 residues. CDR3 nucleotides: TGTGCCAGCCTGAATCGGGAACAGGGTGTCTACGAGCAGTACTTC. Translated: CASLNREQGVYEQYF.

This clonotype was seen ten or more times. The rearrangement joins TRBV6-5 to TRBJ1-1, with 7 nucleotides matching TRBD1. The CDR3 consists of 13 residues. Germline-derived CDR1 and CDR2 are MNHEY and SVGAGI. V lost 6 bases and J lost 4; bases outside the gene matches: 5. The CDR3 loop reads CASRARDSTEAFF. CDR3 sequence (DNA): TGTGCCAGCAGGGCCCGGGACAGCACTGAAGCTTTCTTT.

Remarks on this clonotype: Germline and junction disagree at one end, which may indicate a read error. The V call is TRBV5-5, the J call TRBJ2-7; D might be TRBD1 (5 bases). Germline CDR1 and CDR2: SGHKS and YYEKEE (reference sequence). The CDR3 length is 14 residues. For the CDR3, the DNA is TGTGCCAGCAGCGCAACCATGGGGCAGTACGAGCAGTCCTTC. Encoded protein: CASSATMGQYEQSF. Full variable domain (rest looked up from reference TRBV5-5 and TRBJ2-7): DAGVTQSPTHLIKTRGQQVTLRCSPISGHKSVSWYQQVLGQGPQFIFQYYEKEERGRGNFPDRFSARQFPNYSSELNVNALLLGDSALYLCASSATMGQYEQSFGPGTRLTVT.

This clonotype came up many times. This rearrangement joins TRBV20-1 to TRBJ1-5, with unresolved D. The CDR3 sequence is 13 residues long. Trimming removed 6 bases from V and 0 bases from J, with 9 bases in between. Germline V gene sequence: CDR1 DFQATT, CDR2 SNEGSKA (reference sequence). CDR3 in amino acids: CSASGNSNQPQHF. The DNA of the CDR3 is TGCAGTGCATCCGGAAATAGCAATCAGCCCCAGCATTTT.

Many counts were recorded for this clonotype. The chain recombines TRBV27 with TRBJ2-7; 9 nucleotides line up with TRBD2. The CDR3 runs 14 residues. Germline CDR1 is MNHEY and CDR2 is SMNVEV (reference sequence). V lost 6 bases, J lost 2 bases, and 5 bases stayed unmatched. CDR3 residues: CASRQAGGPYEQYF. The CDR3 region has the DNA TGTGCCAGCAGACAAGCGGGAGGCCCCTACGAGCAGTACTTC.

This clonotype was detected many times. The chain combines TRBV6-1 with TRBJ1-6; 11 nucleotides match TRBD1. The CDR3 extends over 13 amino acids. V dropped 10 bases and J dropped 7; count of bases not matched to a gene: 3. Germline assignment: CDR1 MNHNS and CDR2 SASEGT. The CDR3, as DNA: TGTGCCACCCGGACAGGGGGCAATTCACCCCTCCACTTT. This sequence encodes CATRTGGNSPLHF.